This T cell receptor (beta chain) was identified during a study of Graves' ophthalmopathy and Graves' hyperthyroidism. General study points: Discrimination between ophthalmopathy and stable hyperthyroidism by a 13-signature model showed 87.88% sensitivity and roughly 80% specificity. A majority of expanded thyroid clonotypes exceeding 0.001 frequency were likewise present in blood.

This CDR3 spans 15 amino acids. With 8 bases removed from V and 10 bases from J, the gap between germline ends came to 23 bases. Germline CDR1 is SNHLY and CDR2 is FYNNEI. This clonotype was seen ten or more times. The antigen is not known. RNA transcripts served as template for amplifying TCR beta CDR3 sequences. HTBI primers primed a first-round RT-PCR, and a second-round multiplex PCR followed. TCRdb processed the multiplex PCR reads anew with MiXCR; each CDR3 protein has one entry. Of over a million distinct CDR3 sequences in the sample, around a third are singletons; the top ten hold 11%. The sequence was obtained from an adult man with Graves' hyperthyroidism. V and J are TRBV2 and TRBJ1-4; weak D call: TRBD1 (5 bases). The specimen sequenced was peripheral blood or thyroid tissue (not recorded which). Written as DNA, the CDR3 is TGTGCCAGCGGGGGTGTTGGGCGACAAGGAGGAAAACTGTTTTTT. Translated, it gives CASGGVGRQGGKLFF.